The source of this T cell receptor beta chain is a study of vaccination and CD4 T cells after COVID-19. Germline assignment: CDR1 MNHEY and CDR2 SVGAGI. The CDR3 contains 15 residues. Trimming stripped 0 bases from V and 3 bases from J, with 8 bases between. This sample's treatment: roughly 11-day PBMC culture with coronavirus spike peptide pools or control peptides (ViraFEST assay). Positive PCR tests dated from March to December 2020, predating US Alpha, Beta and Delta variants. The study sequenced cultured CD4+ T cell DNA using the Oncomine TCR Beta short-read assay. Genomic DNA was drawn out of CD4+ T cells grown in culture. MiXCR was run by TCRdb on the PCR reads, yielding one entry per CDR3 protein. The table records some 13,000 distinct CDR3 sequences, roughly 30% of them present only once. On this clonotype: Antigen unknown.

V gene TRBV6-5 combines with J gene TRBJ2-2; no definite D call. The sequencing sample was made of CD4+ T cells from blood, cultured in vitro. The clonotype originates from a human donor who had recovered from COVID-19. The CDR3 region has the DNA TGTGCCAGCAGTTACTCGCGATATGACACCGGGGAGCTGTTTTTT. Translated: CASSYSRYDTGELFF.